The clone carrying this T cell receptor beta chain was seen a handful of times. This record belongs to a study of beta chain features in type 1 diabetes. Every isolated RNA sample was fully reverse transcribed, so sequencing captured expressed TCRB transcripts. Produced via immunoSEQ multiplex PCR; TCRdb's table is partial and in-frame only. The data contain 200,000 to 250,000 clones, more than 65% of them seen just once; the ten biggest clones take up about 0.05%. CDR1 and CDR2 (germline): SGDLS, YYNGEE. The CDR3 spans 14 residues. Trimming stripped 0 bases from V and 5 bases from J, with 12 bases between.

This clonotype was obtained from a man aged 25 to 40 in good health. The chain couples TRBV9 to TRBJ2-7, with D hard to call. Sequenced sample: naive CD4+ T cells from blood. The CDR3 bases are TGTGCCAGCAGCGTAGAGCCTAGAGTTGACGAGCAGTACTTC. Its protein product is CASSVEPRVDEQYF.